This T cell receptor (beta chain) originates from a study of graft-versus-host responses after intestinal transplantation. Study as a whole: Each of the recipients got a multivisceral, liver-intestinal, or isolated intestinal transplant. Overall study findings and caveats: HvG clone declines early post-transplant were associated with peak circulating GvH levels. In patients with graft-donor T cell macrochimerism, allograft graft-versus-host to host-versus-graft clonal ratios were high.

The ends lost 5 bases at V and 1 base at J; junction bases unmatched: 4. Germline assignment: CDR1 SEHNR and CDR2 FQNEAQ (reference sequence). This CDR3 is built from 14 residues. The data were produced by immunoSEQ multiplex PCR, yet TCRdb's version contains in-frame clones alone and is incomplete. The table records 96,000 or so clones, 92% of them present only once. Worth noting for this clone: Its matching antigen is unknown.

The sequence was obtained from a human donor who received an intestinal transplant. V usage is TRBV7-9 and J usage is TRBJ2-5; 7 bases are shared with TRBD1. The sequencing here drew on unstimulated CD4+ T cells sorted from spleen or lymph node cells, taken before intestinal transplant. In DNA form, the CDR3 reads TGTGCCAGCAGCCCCGGGACAGTCCAAGAGACCCAGTACTTC. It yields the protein CASSPGTVQETQYF.